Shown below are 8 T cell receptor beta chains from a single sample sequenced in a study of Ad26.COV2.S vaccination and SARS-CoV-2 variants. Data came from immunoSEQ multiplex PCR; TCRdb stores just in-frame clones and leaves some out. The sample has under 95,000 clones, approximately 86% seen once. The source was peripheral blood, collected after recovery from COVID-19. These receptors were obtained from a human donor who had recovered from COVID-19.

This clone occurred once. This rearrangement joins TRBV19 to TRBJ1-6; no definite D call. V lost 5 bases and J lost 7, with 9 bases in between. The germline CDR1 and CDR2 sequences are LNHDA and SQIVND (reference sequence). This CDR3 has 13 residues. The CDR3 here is CASSVAANSPLHF. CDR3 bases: TGTGCCAGTAGTGTGGCAGCAAATTCACCCCTCCACTTT.

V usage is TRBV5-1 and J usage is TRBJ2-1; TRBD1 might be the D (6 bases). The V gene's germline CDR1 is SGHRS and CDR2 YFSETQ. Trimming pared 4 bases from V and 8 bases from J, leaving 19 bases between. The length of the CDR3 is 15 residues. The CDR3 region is CASSGNRVLHHEQFF. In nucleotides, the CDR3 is TGCGCCAGCAGCGGAAACAGGGTTTTACATCATGAGCAGTTCTTC. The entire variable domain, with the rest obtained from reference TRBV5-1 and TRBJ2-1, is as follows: KAGVTQTPRYLIKTRGQQVTLSCSPISGHRSVSWYQQTPGQGLQFLFEYFSETQRNKGNFPGRFSGRQFSNSRSEMNVSTLELGDSALYLCASSGNRVLHHEQFFGPGTRLTVL.

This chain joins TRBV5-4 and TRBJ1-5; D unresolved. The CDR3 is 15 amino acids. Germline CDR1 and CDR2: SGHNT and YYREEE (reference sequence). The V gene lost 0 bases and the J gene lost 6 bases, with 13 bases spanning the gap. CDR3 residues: CASSLDGERSQPQHF. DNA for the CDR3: TGTGCCAGCAGCTTGGACGGAGAACGGAGTCAGCCCCAGCATTTT.

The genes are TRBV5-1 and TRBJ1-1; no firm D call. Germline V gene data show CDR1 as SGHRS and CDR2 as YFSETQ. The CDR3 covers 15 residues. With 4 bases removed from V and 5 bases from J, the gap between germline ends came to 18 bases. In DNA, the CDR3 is TGCGCCAGCAGCCCCCCCACTAGGGCGGGTACTGAAGCTTTCTTT. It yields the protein CASSPPTRAGTEAFF.

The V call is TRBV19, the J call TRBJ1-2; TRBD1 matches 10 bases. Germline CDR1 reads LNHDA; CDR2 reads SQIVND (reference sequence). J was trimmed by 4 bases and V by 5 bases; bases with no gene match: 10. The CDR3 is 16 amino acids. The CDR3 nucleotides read TGTGCCAGTAGTTACCAAAGGACAGGGGGGAGCTATGGCTACACCTTC. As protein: CASSYQRTGGSYGYTF. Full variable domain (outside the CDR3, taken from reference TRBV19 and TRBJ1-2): DGGITQSPKYLFRKEGQNVTLSCEQNLNHDAMYWYRQDPGQGLRLIYYSQIVNDFQKGDIAEGYSVSREKKESFPLTVTSAQKNPTAFYLCASSYQRTGGSYGYTFGSGTRLTVV.

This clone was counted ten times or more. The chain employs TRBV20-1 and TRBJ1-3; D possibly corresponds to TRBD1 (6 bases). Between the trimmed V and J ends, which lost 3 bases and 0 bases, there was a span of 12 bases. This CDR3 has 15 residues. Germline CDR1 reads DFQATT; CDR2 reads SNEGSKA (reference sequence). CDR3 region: CSASPRGRSGNTIYF. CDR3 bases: TGCAGTGCTAGTCCCAGGGGACGCTCTGGAAACACCATATATTTT.

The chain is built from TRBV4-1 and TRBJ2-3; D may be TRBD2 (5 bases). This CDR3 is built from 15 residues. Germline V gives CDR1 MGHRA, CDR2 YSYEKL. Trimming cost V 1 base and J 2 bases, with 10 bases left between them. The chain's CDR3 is CASSQAGSNTDTQYF. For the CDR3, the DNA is TGCGCCAGCAGCCAAGCGGGATCGAACACAGATACGCAGTATTTT.

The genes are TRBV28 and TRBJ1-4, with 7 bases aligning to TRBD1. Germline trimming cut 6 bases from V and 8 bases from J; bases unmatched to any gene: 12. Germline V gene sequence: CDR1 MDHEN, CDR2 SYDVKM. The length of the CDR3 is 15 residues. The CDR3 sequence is CASSRSQGVPEKLFF. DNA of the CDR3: TGTGCCAGCAGCCGTTCCCAGGGGGTTCCGGAAAAACTGTTTTTT.